This T cell receptor (beta chain) is from a study of blood T cell repertoires in COVID-19 (dated by TCRdb to the early 2020s). About the investigation overall: Samples from collaborators originated in the United States, Italy and Spain and spanned both the acute and convalescent phases of COVID-19. The samples were drawn from two sources: the first 160 participants of the ongoing ImmuneRACE study, and approximately 1,300 subjects contributed by 6 global collaborators. The repertoires were released in a freely available public database intended as a resource for research on the immune response to SARS-CoV-2. Sample metadata almost always included a de-identified subject ID, COVID-19 status, age in years and sex. Deeply sampled blood TCRbeta repertoires from subjects exposed to, actively infected with, or recovered from COVID-19 were included in the dataset. The material from the prospective study consisted of cDNA or gDNA derived from T cells, B-cell-depleted T cells, or PBMCs. Where available, HLA class I and class II types were obtained from metadata supplied by the sample provider rather than from assay-based typing.

TCRbeta CDR3 regions were amplified from genomic DNA using the immunoSEQ Assay, a bias-controlled multiplex PCR. Per the authors' processing: Within the assay, amplification of reference gene primers was used to estimate how many nucleated cells each sample contained. To quantify the absolute abundance of each unique TCRbeta CDR3 rearrangement, sequence reads were collapsed and filtered. For each sample, productive Simpson clonality was calculated as the square root of Simpson's diversity index over productive rearrangements. TCRdb stores this immuneACCESS table with in-frame sequences only. Part of the clones is absent; in the studies checked, under half of the shortfall reflects unresolved V genes, and no reason is known for the rest. V and J calls plus clone size are reproduced from that table; the DNA served to infer D and trimming. This sample holds roughly 380,000 clones; around 91% were observed only once. Approximately 1.5% of the sample lies in the top ten.

Comments on this clone: Its cognate antigen has yet to be identified. No base qualities exist here, and no much larger clone lies one base off it.

What the authors observed across the whole study: How much clinical and demographic metadata was included differed by source and by participant, and the metadata was provided uncurated.

At one collaborating source in Seattle, patients were enrolled during active infection and were followed longitudinally through the course of disease. Each collaborating institution followed its own protocols to collect whole blood in K2EDTA tubes. For TCRbeta analysis, collaborators shipped samples in one of three forms: frozen whole blood, isolated PBMCs, or DNA extracted from either of those sample types. Trimming removed 4 bases from V and 4 bases from J; the gene matches leave 11 bases unexplained. Taken from cysteine to phenylalanine, the CDR3 has 17 residues. The CDR3 DNA has 51 bases and is translated from base 1. As encoded in the germline V gene, CDR1 is SNHLY while CDR2 is FYNNEI.

Sequences were obtained from peripheral blood. Rearrangement joined TRBV2 to TRBJ2-7, with 12 middle bases fitting TRBD1. The TCR originated in a woman aged 35 to 49 with COVID-19, enrolled during active disease. The CDR3 here reads CASSAGTGGSRGYEQYF. The sequenced DNA is TGTGCCAGCAGTGCGGGGACAGGGGGCTCTAGGGGATACGAGCAGTACTTC.